This is a list of T cell receptor beta chains from one sample in a study of neurological immune-mediated disorders. TCRdb passed the 5' RACE reads through MiXCR, listing each CDR3 protein once. This table holds around 56,000 distinct CDR3 sequences, about 25% found once. Specimen: PBMCs. The origin of the receptors is a man aged 60 to 75 with HTLV-1-associated myelopathy (HAM/TSP). CDR3s include the opening cysteine and the closing phenylalanine or tryptophan. D genes are given only for firm matches. Not every row has a clone size; where given, it reads once, few, many or a size class.

D gene: -
V gene: TRBV7-2
J gene: TRBJ2-4
clone size: many
CDR3 protein: CASSLAPDTIQYF
CDR3 DNA: TGTGCCAGCAGCCTGGCACCGGACACCATTCAGTACTTC

D gene: -
V gene: TRBV11-1
J gene: TRBJ2-7
clone size: many
CDR3 protein: CASSLSRLSYEQYF
CDR3 DNA: TGTGCCAGCAGCTTATCCAGGTTGTCCTACGAGCAGTACTTC

D gene: TRBD2
V gene: TRBV6-1
J gene: TRBJ2-1
clone size: many
CDR3 protein: CASALAGVVDEQFF
CDR3 DNA: TGTGCCAGTGCTTTAGCGGGAGTTGTAGATGAGCAGTTCTTC

D gene: TRBD1
V gene: TRBV20-1
J gene: TRBJ2-5
clone size: -
CDR3 protein: CSAPGTGSPETQYF
CDR3 DNA: TGCAGTGCTCCCGGGACAGGGAGTCCAGAGACCCAGTACTTC

D gene: -
V gene: TRBV5-1
J gene: TRBJ2-7
clone size: -
CDR3 protein: CASSLDYEQYF
CDR3 DNA: TGCGCCAGCAGCTTGGATTACGAGCAGTACTTC

D gene: -
V gene: TRBV7-2
J gene: TRBJ2-2
clone size: many
CDR3 protein: CANSLRPGELFF
CDR3 DNA: TGTGCCAACTCACTCCGACCCGGGGAGCTGTTTTTT

D gene: -
V gene: TRBV24-1
J gene: TRBJ2-1
clone size: -
CDR3 protein: CATSVSNNEQFF
CDR3 DNA: TGTGCCACCAGTGTGTCTAACAATGAGCAGTTCTTC

D gene: TRBD1
V gene: TRBV4-2
J gene: TRBJ2-7
clone size: many
CDR3 protein: CASSQERYDGTGGGYEQYF
CDR3 DNA: TGTGCCAGCAGCCAAGAGCGGTACGACGGGACAGGGGGCGGGTACGAGCAGTACTTC

D gene: -
V gene: TRBV5-1
J gene: TRBJ2-7
clone size: -
CDR3 protein: CASSLAGKTEQYF
CDR3 DNA: TGCGCCAGCAGCTTGGCGGGGAAAACCGAGCAGTACTTC

D gene: -
V gene: TRBV5-1
J gene: TRBJ1-2
clone size: many
CDR3 protein: CASSLAGGYGYTF
CDR3 DNA: TGCGCCAGCAGCTTGGCCGGGGGCTATGGCTACACCTTC

D gene: TRBD1
V gene: TRBV7-2
J gene: TRBJ1-2
clone size: few
CDR3 protein: CASSWGQGYGYTF
CDR3 DNA: TGTGCCAGCAGCTGGGGACAGGGGTATGGCTACACCTTC

D gene: -
V gene: TRBV15
J gene: TRBJ2-7
clone size: once
CDR3 protein: CATSRDSTGSYEQYF
CDR3 DNA: TGTGCTACCAGCAGAGACTCGACGGGCTCCTACGAGCAGTACTTC

D gene: -
V gene: TRBV7-2
J gene: TRBJ2-5
clone size: -
CDR3 protein: CASSLIREETQYF
CDR3 DNA: TGTGCCAGCAGCTTAATAAGGGAGGAGACCCAGTACTTC

D gene: -
V gene: TRBV20-1
J gene: TRBJ2-7
clone size: -
CDR3 protein: CSAPEAYEQYF
CDR3 DNA: TGCAGTGCCCCGGAAGCCTACGAGCAGTACTTC

D gene: TRBD1
V gene: TRBV12-3/TRBV12-4
J gene: TRBJ2-5
clone size: -
CDR3 protein: CASSLQGANQETQYF
CDR3 DNA: TGTGCCAGCAGCTTACAGGGGGCCAACCAAGAGACCCAGTACTTC

D gene: -
V gene: TRBV10-1
J gene: TRBJ2-1
clone size: many
CDR3 protein: CASSESSPSGPYNEQFF
CDR3 DNA: TGCGCCAGCAGTGAGTCTTCACCCTCAGGCCCCTACAATGAGCAGTTCTTC

D gene: -
V gene: TRBV28
J gene: TRBJ1-5
clone size: many
CDR3 protein: CASSQGGRDSNQPQHF
CDR3 DNA: TGTGCCAGCAGTCAAGGGGGGAGAGATAGCAATCAGCCCCAGCATTTT

D gene: TRBD1
V gene: TRBV20-1
J gene: TRBJ2-2
clone size: many
CDR3 protein: CSAGPGQGRTGELFF
CDR3 DNA: TGCAGTGCTGGACCCGGACAGGGGAGGACCGGGGAGCTGTTTTTT

D gene: -
V gene: TRBV10-3
J gene: TRBJ2-2
clone size: many
CDR3 protein: CAIRAIGAQAGELFF
CDR3 DNA: TGTGCCATCAGGGCTATAGGGGCCCAAGCCGGGGAGCTGTTTTTT

D gene: TRBD1
V gene: TRBV20-1
J gene: TRBJ2-3
clone size: -
CDR3 protein: CSAHSPGQGFTDTQYF
CDR3 DNA: TGCAGTGCCCATTCCCCGGGACAGGGGTTCACAGATACGCAGTATTTT

D gene: -
V gene: TRBV6-5
J gene: TRBJ2-2
clone size: many
CDR3 protein: CASSYSRHPGRNTGELFF
CDR3 DNA: TGTGCCAGCAGTTACTCGCGCCACCCGGGCAGAAACACCGGGGAGCTGTTTTTT

D gene: -
V gene: TRBV5-5
J gene: TRBJ1-3
clone size: many
CDR3 protein: CASSLSQGGNTIYF
CDR3 DNA: TGTGCCAGCAGCTTGAGCCAGGGAGGAAACACCATATATTTT

D gene: TRBD1
V gene: TRBV5-1
J gene: TRBJ1-1
clone size: many
CDR3 protein: CASSFAPSTGAEAFF
CDR3 DNA: TGCGCCAGCAGCTTTGCCCCCTCGACAGGGGCTGAAGCTTTCTTT

D gene: -
V gene: TRBV10-3
J gene: TRBJ1-1
clone size: -
CDR3 protein: CTRITGVGYTEAFF
CDR3 DNA: TGTACCAGAATCACGGGGGTAGGGTACACTGAAGCTTTCTTT

D gene: -
V gene: TRBV20-1
J gene: TRBJ2-2
clone size: many
CDR3 protein: CSARQTRPGWVGTGELFF
CDR3 DNA: TGCAGTGCTAGACAAACCCGCCCGGGGTGGGTCGGCACCGGGGAGCTGTTTTTT